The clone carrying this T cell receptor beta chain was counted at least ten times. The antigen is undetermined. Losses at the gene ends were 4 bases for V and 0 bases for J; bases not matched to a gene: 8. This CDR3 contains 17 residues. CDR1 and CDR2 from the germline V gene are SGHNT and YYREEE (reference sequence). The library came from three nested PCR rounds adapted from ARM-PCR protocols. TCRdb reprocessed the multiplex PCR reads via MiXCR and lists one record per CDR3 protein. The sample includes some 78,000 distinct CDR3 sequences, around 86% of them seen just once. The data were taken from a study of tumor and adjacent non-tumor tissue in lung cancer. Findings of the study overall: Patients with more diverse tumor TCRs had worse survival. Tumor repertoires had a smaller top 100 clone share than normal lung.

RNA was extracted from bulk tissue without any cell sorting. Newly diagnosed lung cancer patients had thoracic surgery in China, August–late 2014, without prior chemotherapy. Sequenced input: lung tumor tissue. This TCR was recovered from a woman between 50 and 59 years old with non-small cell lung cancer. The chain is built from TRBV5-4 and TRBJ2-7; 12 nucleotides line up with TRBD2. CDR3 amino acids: CASSRPSTSGSSYEQYF. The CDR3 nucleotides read TGTGCCAGCAGCCGCCCCTCGACTAGCGGGAGCTCCTACGAGCAGTACTTC.